These T cell receptor beta chains were read from a single sample in a study of identical twins' blood T cells. TCRdb re-derived calls from the 5' RACE reads in MiXCR, one entry per CDR3 protein. The profile covers 350,000 to 450,000 distinct CDR3 sequences, with over 25% appearing a single time and approximately 6.6% taken by the ten largest. Sequencing input: PBMCs. The origin of the receptors is a woman between 18 and 55 years old in good health. CDR3s include the opening cysteine and the closing phenylalanine or tryptophan. D genes are given only for firm matches. Clone size is stated in some rows and not others, as once, few, many or a class when expanded.

>TRBJ1-5|TRBV19|-|-|14
CASSIQVSNQPQHF
TGTGCCAGTAGTATACAGGTTAGCAATCAGCCCCAGCATTTT
>TRBJ2-3|TRBV19|-|-|16
CASTQRRSYSTDTQYF
TGTGCCAGTACTCAACGCAGGTCCTATAGCACAGATACGCAGTATTTT
>TRBJ1-4|TRBV25-1|-|-|14
CASSTSRGNEKLFF
TGTGCCAGCAGTACATCCCGGGGTAATGAAAAACTGTTTTTT
>TRBJ1-2|TRBV25-1|-|-|17
CASSEFGVKGLIYGYTF
TGTGCCAGCAGTGAATTTGGTGTGAAGGGGCTGATCTATGGCTACACCTTC
>TRBJ2-3|TRBV6-4|many|TRBD2|15
CASSDQRGDIDTQYF
TGTGCCAGCAGTGACCAGCGGGGGGACATAGATACGCAGTATTTT
>TRBJ1-3|TRBV3-1|few|-|17
CASSQDLAAKGGNTIYF
TGTGCCAGCAGCCAAGATCTAGCGGCGAAGGGAGGAAACACCATATATTTT
>TRBJ1-1|TRBV7-2|few|-|14
CASSYTRGNTEAFF
TGTGCCAGCAGCTACACCCGGGGAAACACTGAAGCTTTCTTT
>TRBJ2-3|TRBV7-2|few|TRBD2|13
CASSLTSADTQYF
TGTGCCAGCAGCCTCACTAGCGCAGATACGCAGTATTTT
>TRBJ1-6|TRBV6-6|many|-|11
CASSKNSPLHF
TGTGCCAGCAGCAAGAATTCACCCCTCCACTTT
>TRBJ1-1|TRBV29-1|many|-|12
CSVAYMNTEAFF
TGCAGCGTTGCCTACATGAACACTGAAGCTTTCTTT
>TRBJ1-2|TRBV7-9|few|-|15
CASSLGGTSAYGYTF
TGTGCCAGCAGCTTAGGAGGCACTTCCGCTTATGGCTACACCTTC
>TRBJ2-3|TRBV10-3|-|TRBD1|13
CAISRQGKDTQYF
TGTGCCATCAGTCGACAGGGAAAAGATACGCAGTATTTT
>TRBJ1-1|TRBV4-3|-|-|13
CASSQGPVTEAFF
TGCGCCAGCAGCCAAGGGCCCGTGACTGAAGCTTTCTTT
>TRBJ2-7|TRBV20-1|many|-|13
CSARRSGAYEQYF
TGCAGTGCTAGGCGTTCCGGCGCCTACGAGCAGTACTTC
>TRBJ2-2|TRBV6-1|-|-|15
CASSFGPADTGELFF
TGTGCCAGCAGTTTCGGGCCGGCGGACACCGGGGAGCTGTTTTTT
>TRBJ2-1|TRBV18|-|TRBD2|14
CASSPSGRRYEQFF
TGTGCCAGCTCACCTAGCGGGAGGAGGTATGAGCAGTTCTTC
>TRBJ1-2|TRBV19|-|-|15
CASSIGGGTFYGYTF
TGTGCCAGTAGTATAGGGGGCGGTACCTTCTATGGCTACACCTTC
>TRBJ2-1|TRBV7-2|-|-|14
CASSLAGGIDEQFF
TGTGCCAGCAGCTTAGCAGGAGGTATCGATGAGCAGTTCTTC
>TRBJ1-2|TRBV9|few|TRBD1|13
CASSATGIYGYTF
TGTGCCAGCAGCGCGACAGGGATCTATGGCTACACCTTC
>TRBJ1-1|TRBV11-3|-|-|15
CASSLGYDSGTEAFF
TGTGCCAGCAGCTTAGGCTATGACAGTGGAACTGAAGCTTTCTTT
>TRBJ2-7|TRBV18|few|-|14
CASSPRQAPYEQYF
TGTGCCAGCTCACCACGACAAGCCCCCTACGAGCAGTACTTC
>TRBJ2-7|TRBV5-1|once|TRBD1|13
CASSISQGVEQYF
TGCGCCAGCAGCATTTCACAGGGGGTCGAGCAGTACTTC
>TRBJ1-5|TRBV20-1|-|-|14
CSATAGLVRQPQHF
TGCAGTGCAACCGCAGGGCTTGTACGTCAGCCCCAGCATTTT
>TRBJ2-1|TRBV6-1|-|-|14
CASKGGAIYNEQFF
TGTGCCAGCAAGGGGGGGGCGATTTACAATGAGCAGTTCTTC
>TRBJ1-2|TRBV7-9|-|-|15
CASSLAPGRNYGYTF
TGTGCCAGCAGCTTAGCGCCTGGCAGGAACTATGGCTACACCTTC
>TRBJ1-4|TRBV3-1|few|-|14
CASSRRDGNEKLFF
TGTGCCAGCAGCCGAAGAGATGGCAATGAAAAACTGTTTTTT
>TRBJ1-4|TRBV2|few|-|16
CASTPRIGHGNEKLFF
TGTGCCAGCACCCCCCGGATCGGCCACGGGAATGAAAAACTGTTTTTT